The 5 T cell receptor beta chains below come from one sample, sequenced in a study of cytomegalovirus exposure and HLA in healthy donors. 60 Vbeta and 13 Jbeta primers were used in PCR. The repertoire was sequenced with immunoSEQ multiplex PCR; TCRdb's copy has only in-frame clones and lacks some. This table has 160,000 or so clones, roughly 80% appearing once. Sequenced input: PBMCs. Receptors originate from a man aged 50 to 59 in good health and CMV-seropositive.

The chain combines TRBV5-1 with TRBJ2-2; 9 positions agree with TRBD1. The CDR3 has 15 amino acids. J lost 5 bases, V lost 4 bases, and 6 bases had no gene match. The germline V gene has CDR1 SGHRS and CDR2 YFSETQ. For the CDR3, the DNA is TGCGCCAGCAGCGATCGGACAGGGGAAACCGGGGAGCTGTTTTTT. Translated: CASSDRTGETGELFF.

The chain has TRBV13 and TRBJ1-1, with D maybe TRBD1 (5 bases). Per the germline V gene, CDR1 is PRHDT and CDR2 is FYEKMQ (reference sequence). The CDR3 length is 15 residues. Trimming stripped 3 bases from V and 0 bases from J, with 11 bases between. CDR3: CASSLRTPLNTEAFF. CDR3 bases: TGTGCCAGCAGCTTGCGGACACCCCTGAACACTGAAGCTTTCTTT.

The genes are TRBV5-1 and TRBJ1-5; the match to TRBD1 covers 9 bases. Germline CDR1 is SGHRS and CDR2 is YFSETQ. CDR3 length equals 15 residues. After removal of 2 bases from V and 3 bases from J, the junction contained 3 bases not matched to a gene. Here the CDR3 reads CASSLQGANNQPQHF. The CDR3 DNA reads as TGCGCCAGCAGCTTACAGGGGGCAAACAATCAGCCCCAGCATTTT.

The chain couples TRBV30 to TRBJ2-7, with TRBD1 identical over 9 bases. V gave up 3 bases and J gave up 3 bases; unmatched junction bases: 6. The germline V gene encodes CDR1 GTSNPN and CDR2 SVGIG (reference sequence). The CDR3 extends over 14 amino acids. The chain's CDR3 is CAWSLKGQGYEQYF. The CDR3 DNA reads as TGTGCCTGGAGCCTAAAGGGACAGGGCTACGAGCAGTACTTC.

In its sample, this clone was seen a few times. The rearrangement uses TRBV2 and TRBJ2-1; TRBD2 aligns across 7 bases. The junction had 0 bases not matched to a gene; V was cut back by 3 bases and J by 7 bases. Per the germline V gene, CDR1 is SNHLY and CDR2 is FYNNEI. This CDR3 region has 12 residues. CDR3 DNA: TGTGCCAGCAGTGAGGGGGGGAATGAGCAGTTCTTC. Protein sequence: CASSEGGNEQFF.